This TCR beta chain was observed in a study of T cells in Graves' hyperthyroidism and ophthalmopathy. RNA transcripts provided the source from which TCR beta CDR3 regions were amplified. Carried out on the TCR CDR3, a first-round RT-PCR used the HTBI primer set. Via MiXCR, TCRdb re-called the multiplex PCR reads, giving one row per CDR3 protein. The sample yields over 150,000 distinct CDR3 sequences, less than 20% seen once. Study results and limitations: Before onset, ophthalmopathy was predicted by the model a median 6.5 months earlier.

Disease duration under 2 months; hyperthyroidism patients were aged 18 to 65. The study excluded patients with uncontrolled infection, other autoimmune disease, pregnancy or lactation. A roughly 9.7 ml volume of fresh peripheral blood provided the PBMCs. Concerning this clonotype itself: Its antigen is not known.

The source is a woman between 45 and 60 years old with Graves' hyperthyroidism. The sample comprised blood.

The CDR3: CASSPDRVAGTEAFF. CDR3 coding DNA: TGTGCCAGCTCACCGGACAGGGTCGCGGGAACTGAAGCTTTCTTT. The chain couples TRBV18 to TRBJ1-1; TRBD1 matches at 8 bases. Germline assignment: CDR1 KGHSH and CDR2 LQKENI. The ends lost 3 bases at V and 5 bases at J; junction bases unmatched: 8. This CDR3 has 15 amino acids.